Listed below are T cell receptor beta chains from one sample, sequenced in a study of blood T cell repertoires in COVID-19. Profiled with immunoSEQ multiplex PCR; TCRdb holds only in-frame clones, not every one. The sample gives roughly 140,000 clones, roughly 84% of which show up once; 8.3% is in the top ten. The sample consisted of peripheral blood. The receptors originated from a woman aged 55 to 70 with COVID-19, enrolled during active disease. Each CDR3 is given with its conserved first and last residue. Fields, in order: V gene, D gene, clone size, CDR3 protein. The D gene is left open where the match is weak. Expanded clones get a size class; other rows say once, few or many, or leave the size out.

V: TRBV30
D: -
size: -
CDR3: CAWRGQPNEKLFF

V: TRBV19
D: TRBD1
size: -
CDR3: CASSRYRGGSEKLFF

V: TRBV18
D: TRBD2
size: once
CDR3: CASSRAGGHTDTQYF

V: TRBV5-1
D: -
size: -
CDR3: CASSLGGRTDTQYF

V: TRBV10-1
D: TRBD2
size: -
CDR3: CASSREGVGELFF

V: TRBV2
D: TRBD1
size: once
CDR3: CASSVGQARGTQYF

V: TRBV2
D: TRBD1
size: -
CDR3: CASSGGQSYEQYF

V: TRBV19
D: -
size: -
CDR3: CASSITDYNEQFF

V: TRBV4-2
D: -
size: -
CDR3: CASSPEQAQNTEAFF

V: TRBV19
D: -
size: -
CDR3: CASSVTGAANTEAFF

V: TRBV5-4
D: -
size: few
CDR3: CASSLFMNTEAFF

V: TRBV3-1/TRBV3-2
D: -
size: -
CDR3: CASSQAVRGGELFF

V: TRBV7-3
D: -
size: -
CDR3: CASSPHRETEAFF

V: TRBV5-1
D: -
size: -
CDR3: CASSGTRTYEQYF

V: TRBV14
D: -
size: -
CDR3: CASSQAGMNTEAFF

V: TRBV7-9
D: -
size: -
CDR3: CASSLAGAAVGAFF